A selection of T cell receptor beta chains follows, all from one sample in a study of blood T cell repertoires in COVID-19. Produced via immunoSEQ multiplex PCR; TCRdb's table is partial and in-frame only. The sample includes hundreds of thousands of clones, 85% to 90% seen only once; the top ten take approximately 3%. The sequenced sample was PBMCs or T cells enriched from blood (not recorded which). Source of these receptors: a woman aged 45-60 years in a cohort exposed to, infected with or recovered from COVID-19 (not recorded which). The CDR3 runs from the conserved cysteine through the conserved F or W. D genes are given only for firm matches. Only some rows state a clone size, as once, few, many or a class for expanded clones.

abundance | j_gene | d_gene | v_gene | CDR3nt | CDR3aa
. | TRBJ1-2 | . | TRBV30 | TGTGCCTGGAGTGTAAAGGTGTCCTCCTCTGGAGACTATGGCTACACCTTC | CAWSVKVSSSGDYGYTF
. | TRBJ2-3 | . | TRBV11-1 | TGTGCCAGCTCCCTTGGAGGGCCCTGGGCAGATACGCAGTATTTT | CASSLGGPWADTQYF
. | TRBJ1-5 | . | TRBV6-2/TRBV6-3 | TGTGCCAGCAGTTCAGGGCCTAATAGCAATCAGCCCCAGCATTTT | CASSSGPNSNQPQHF
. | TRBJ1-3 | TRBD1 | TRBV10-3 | TGTGCCATCAGTGAGCGAGGGGGCGATGGAAACACCATATATTTT | CAISERGGDGNTIYF
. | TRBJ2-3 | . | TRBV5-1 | TGCGCCAGCAGGGAGGGCCCCCCAGATACGCAGTATTTT | CASREGPPDTQYF
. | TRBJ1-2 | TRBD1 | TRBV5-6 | TGTGCCAGCAGCTTGCCCAGGGGGGACTATGGCTACACCTTC | CASSLPRGDYGYTF
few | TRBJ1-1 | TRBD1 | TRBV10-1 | TGCGCCAGCAGTGAGGGACAGGCTTATGAAGCTTTCTTT | CASSEGQAYEAFF
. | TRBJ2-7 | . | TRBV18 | TGTGCCAGCTCACTAGCTGCGGGAAACTACGAGCAGTACTTC | CASSLAAGNYEQYF
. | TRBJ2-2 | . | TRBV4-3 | TGCGCCAGCAGCCACCAACAGGCCAGGCAGGGAGGCACCGGGGAGCTGTTTTTT | CASSHQQARQGGTGELFF
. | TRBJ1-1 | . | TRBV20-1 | TGCAGTGCCGATGGTAGATACGATGCTTTCTTT | CSADGRYDAFF
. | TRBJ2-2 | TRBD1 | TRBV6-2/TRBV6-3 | TGTGCCAGCAGTGTCACAGGGGCAGGCGGGGAGCTGTTTTTT | CASSVTGAGGELFF
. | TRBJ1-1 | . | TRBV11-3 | TGTGCCAGCAGCTTGACCTCTAGCCAGCCGAACACTGAAGCTTTCTTT | CASSLTSSQPNTEAFF
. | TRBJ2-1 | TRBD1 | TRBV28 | TGTGCCAGCAGTGGGGGACAGGGGCTAGGTAATGAGCAGTTCTTC | CASSGGQGLGNEQFF
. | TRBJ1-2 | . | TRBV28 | TGTGCCAGCTCTGAGGAGCTAGCTGGCTACACCTTC | CASSEELAGYTF
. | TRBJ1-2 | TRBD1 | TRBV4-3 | TGCGCCAGCAACCTAGCTGGGACTCAGGGGGCTGGTGGCTACACCTTC | CASNLAGTQGAGGYTF
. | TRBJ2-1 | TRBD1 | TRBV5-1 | TGCGCCAGCAGCATACAGGGGGGTTCCTACAATGAGCAGTTCTTC | CASSIQGGSYNEQFF
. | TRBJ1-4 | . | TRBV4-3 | TGCGCCAGCAGCCATACCGATCGAGGGGGTAATGAAAAACTGTTTTTT | CASSHTDRGGNEKLFF
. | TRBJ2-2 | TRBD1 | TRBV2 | TGTGCCAGCAGCGCCGGGACAGGGATGTTTTTCGGGGAGCTGTTTTTT | CASSAGTGMFFGELFF
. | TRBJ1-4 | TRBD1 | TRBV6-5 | TGTGCCAGCAGTTCGGGACAGAGTAGGGAAAAACTGTTTTTT | CASSSGQSREKLFF
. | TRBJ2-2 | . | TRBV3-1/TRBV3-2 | TGTGCCAGCGGATTAGGGGCCGGGGAGCTGTTTTTT | CASGLGAGELFF
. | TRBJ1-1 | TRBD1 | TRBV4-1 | TGCGCCAGCAGCCAGGTCGGCGTCTCAGACAGGGGGCAGGCTGAAGCTTTCTTT | CASSQVGVSDRGQAEAFF
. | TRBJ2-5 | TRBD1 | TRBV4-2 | TGTGCCAGCAGCCAAACAGGGGGCCAAGAGACCCAGTACTTC | CASSQTGGQETQYF
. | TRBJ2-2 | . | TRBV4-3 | TGCGCCAGCAGCCAAGGGGGCGCGAGCACCGGGGAGCTGTTTTTT | CASSQGGASTGELFF
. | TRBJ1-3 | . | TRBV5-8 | TGTGCCAGCAGCACCGTTTTTCGCGGGGGTACTGGAAACACCATATATTTT | CASSTVFRGGTGNTIYF
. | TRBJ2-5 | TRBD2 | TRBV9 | TGTGCCAGCAGCGTAGGGAATAGCGGGGCCTTGGAGATCCAGTACTTC | CASSVGNSGALEIQYF
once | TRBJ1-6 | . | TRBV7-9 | TGTGCCAGCAAGTCAGATAATAATTCACCCCTCCACTTT | CASKSDNNSPLHF
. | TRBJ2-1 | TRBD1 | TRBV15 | TGTGCCACCAGCATTCACAGGGGTGCTTCCTACAATGAGCAGTTCTTC | CATSIHRGASYNEQFF
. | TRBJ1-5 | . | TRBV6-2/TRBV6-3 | TGTGCCAGCAGTTCCCCGCTTACTATCGGCCAGCCCCAGCATTTT | CASSSPLTIGQPQHF
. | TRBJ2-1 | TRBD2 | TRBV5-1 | TGCGCCAGCAGCTTGAGACTAGCGGCCAGGAGGGAGCAGTTCTTC | CASSLRLAARREQFF
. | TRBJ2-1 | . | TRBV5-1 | TGCGCCAGCAGCTTGGATACGGGACAAGCCTACAATGAGCAGTTCTTC | CASSLDTGQAYNEQFF
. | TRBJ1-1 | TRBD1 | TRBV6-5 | TGTGCCAGCAGACGAACACAGGGGTGGACTGAAGCTTTCTTT | CASRRTQGWTEAFF
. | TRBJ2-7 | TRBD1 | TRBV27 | TGTGCCAGCAGTCCATGGACAGGGAACTACGAGCAGTACTTC | CASSPWTGNYEQYF
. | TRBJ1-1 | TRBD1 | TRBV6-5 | TGTGCCAGCCCGGGACAGCTGAACACTGAAGCTTTCTTT | CASPGQLNTEAFF
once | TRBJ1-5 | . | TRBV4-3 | TGCGCCAGCAGCCAGGGTCTCGGGGGATCATATAGCAATCAGCCCCAGCATTTT | CASSQGLGGSYSNQPQHF
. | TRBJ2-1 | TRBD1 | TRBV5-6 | TGTGCCAGCAGCTTTGGGGGACAGGGAGGTGAGCAGTTCTTC | CASSFGGQGGEQFF
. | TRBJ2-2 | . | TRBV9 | TGTGCCAGCAGCGTAGTTGACTCTTACACCGGGGAGCTGTTTTTT | CASSVVDSYTGELFF
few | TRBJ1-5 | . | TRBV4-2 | TGTGCCAGCAGCCAATCTTCACCAGCGAATCAGCCCCAGCATTTT | CASSQSSPANQPQHF
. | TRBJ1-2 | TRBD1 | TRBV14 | TGTGCCAGCAGCCACGGGACAGGGACTAGCTACACCTTC | CASSHGTGTSYTF
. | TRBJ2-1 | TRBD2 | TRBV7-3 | TGTGCCAGCAGCCTTGAACTAGCGGGGTACAATGAGCAGTTCTTC | CASSLELAGYNEQFF
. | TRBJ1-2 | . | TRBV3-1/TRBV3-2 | TGTGCCAGCAGCCAAGTCATACCGGGACAAACTCGCGGCTACACCTTC | CASSQVIPGQTRGYTF
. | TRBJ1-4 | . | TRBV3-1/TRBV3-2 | TGTGCCAGCAGCCTTGCCTTGGGCTCTAATGAAAAACTGTTTTTT | CASSLALGSNEKLFF
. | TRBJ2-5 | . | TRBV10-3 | TGTGCCATAACAGGACAGCCCCAAGAGACCCAGTACTTC | CAITGQPQETQYF
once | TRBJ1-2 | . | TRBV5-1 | TGCGCCAGCAGCTTTACCGGGCGGGATGGCTACACCTTC | CASSFTGRDGYTF
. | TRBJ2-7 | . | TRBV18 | TGTGCCAGCTCACCACAAGTAGCCTACGAGCAGTACTTC | CASSPQVAYEQYF
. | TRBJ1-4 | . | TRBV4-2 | TGTGCCAGCAGTGGGGGGGCTAGTGAAAAACTGTTTTTT | CASSGGASEKLFF
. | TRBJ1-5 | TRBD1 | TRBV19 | TGTGCCAGTAGAGGCAAACAGGGGAGGAATCAGCCCCAGCATTTT | CASRGKQGRNQPQHF
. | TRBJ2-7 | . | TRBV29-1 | TGCAGCGTTGGGGTATGGACAGCCGAGAACTTC | CSVGVWTAENF
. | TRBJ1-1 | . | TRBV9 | TGTGCCAGCAGCAGGGGAACTGAAGCTTTCTTT | CASSRGTEAFF
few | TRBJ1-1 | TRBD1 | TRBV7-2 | TGTGCCAGCAGCCCATGGGACAGGAACACTGAAGCTTTCTTT | CASSPWDRNTEAFF
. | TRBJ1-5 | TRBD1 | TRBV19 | TGTGCCAGTAGTCGGGACAGGGGTAGAGGTAGCAATCAGCCCCAGCATTTT | CASSRDRGRGSNQPQHF
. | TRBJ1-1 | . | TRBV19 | TGTGCCAGTAGTGAGCGGGTTCGATCTGAAGCTTTCTTT | CASSERVRSEAFF
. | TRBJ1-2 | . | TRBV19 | TGTGCCAGTAGATTACAGGGCTATGGCTACACCTTC | CASRLQGYGYTF
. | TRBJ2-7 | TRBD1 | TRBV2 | TGTGCCAGCAGGACAGGGATCACCTACGAGCAGTACTTC | CASRTGITYEQYF
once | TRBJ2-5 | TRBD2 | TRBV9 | TGTGCCAGCAGCGCTAGCGGGGGGGCGTCGCAAGAGACCCAGTACTTC | CASSASGGASQETQYF
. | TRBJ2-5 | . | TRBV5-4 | TGTGCCAGCAGCCCTCGGGGGGCTGGGGAGACCCAGTACTTC | CASSPRGAGETQYF
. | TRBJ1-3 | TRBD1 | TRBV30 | TGTGCCTGGCTCCCTCCCACAGGGGCTGGAAACACCATATATTTT | CAWLPPTGAGNTIYF
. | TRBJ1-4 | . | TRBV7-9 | TGTGCCAGCAGCTCCGCCCAGGGTTGGGAAAAACTGTTTTTT | CASSSAQGWEKLFF
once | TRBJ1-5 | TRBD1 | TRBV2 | TGTGCCAGCACGCAGACAGGGGCGAATCAGCCCCAGCATTTT | CASTQTGANQPQHF
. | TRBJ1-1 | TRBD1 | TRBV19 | TGTGCCAGTAGTATAGGTACAGGGGATGCTGAAGCTTTCTTT | CASSIGTGDAEAFF